The clone carrying this T cell receptor beta chain came up a few times. The antigen remains undetermined. Germline lookup yields CDR1 SGHAT and CDR2 FQNNGV. The CDR3 extends over 16 amino acids. Losses at the gene ends were 4 bases for V and 4 bases for J; bases not matched to a gene: 5. These data originate in a study of blood T cells in healthy people across ages. Study conclusions and caveats: Estimated diversity, derived from one million T cells, was regarded as an underestimate. Higher diversity, along with more naive CD4+ cells, distinguished long-lived donors from aged donors. Changes in expanded clonotypes were possibly confounded, as the CMV status of donors was unknown.

Together with a sample-barcoded 5' primer, a J-beta primer mix was included in a second PCR lasting about 7 to 11 cycles. TCRdb processed the 5' RACE reads anew with MiXCR; each CDR3 protein has one entry. The data contain about 1.1 million distinct CDR3 sequences, around two fifths of them singletons. Each individual donor underwent a draw of about 9.9 milliliters of peripheral blood. The source of this sequence is a man younger than 35 in good health. This chain joins TRBV11-2 and TRBJ2-1; TRBD2 agrees at 12 bases. Sequencing was carried out using blood. The DNA of the CDR3 is TGTGCCAGCAGCTCCAGACTAGCGGGGGTATACAATGAGCAGTTCTTC. Protein sequence: CASSSRLAGVYNEQFF.